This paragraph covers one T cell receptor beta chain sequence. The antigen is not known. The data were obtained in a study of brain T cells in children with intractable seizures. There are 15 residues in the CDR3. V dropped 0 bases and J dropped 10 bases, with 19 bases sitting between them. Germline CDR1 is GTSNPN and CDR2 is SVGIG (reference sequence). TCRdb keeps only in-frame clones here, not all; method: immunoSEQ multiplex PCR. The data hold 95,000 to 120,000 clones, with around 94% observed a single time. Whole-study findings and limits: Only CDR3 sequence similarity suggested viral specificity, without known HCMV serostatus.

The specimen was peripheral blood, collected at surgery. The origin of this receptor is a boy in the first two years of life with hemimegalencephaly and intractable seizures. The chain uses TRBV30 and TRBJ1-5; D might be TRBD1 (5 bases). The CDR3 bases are TGTGCCTGGAGTGTAGTCGGGGCCGCGAGGGGACCCCAGCATTTT. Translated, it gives CAWSVVGAARGPQHF.